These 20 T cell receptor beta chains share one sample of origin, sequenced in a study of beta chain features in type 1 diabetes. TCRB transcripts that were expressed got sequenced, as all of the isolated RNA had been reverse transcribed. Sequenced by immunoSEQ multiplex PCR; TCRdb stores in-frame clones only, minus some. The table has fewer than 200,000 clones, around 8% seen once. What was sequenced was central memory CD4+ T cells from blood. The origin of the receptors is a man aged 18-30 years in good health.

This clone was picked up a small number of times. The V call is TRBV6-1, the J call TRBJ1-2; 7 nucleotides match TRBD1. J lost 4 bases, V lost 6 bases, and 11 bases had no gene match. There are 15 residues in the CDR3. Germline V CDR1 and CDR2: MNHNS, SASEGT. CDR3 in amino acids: CASRVEGAHGYGYTF. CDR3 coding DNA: TGTGCCAGCAGAGTCGAGGGGGCCCACGGCTATGGCTACACCTTC.

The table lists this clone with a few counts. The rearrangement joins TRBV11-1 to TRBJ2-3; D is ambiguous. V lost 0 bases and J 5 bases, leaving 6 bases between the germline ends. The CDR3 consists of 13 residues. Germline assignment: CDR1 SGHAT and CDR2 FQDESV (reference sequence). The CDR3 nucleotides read TGTGCCAGCAGCTTAGCACAGCAAGATACGCAGTATTTT. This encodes CASSLAQQDTQYF.

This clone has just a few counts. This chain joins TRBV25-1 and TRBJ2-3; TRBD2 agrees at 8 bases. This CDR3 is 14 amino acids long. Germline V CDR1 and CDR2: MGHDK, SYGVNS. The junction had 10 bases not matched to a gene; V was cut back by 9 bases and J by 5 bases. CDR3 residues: CASSDGGAIDTQYF. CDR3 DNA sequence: TGTGCCAGTTCAGACGGGGGGGCGATAGATACGCAGTATTTT.

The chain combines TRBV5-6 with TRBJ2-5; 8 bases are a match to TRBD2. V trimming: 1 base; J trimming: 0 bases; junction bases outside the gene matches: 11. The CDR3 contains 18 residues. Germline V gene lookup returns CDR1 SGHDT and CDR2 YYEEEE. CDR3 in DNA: TGTGCCAGCAGCTTGCTTACCGGGGGGGACCAGTACCAAGAGACCCAGTACTTC. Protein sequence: CASSLLTGGDQYQETQYF. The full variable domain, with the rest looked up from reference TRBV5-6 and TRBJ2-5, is DAGVTQSPTHLIKTRGQQVTLRCSPKSGHDTVSWYQQALGQGPQFIFQYYEEEERQRGNFPDRFSGHQFPNYSSELNVNALLLGDSALYLCASSLLTGGDQYQETQYFGPGTRLLVL.

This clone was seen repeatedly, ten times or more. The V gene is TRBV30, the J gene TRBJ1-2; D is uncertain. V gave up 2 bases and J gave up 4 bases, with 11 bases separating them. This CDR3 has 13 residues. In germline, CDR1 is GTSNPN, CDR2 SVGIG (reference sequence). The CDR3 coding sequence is TGTGCCTGGAGTCGTTATGGAGGCTATGGCTACACCTTC. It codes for CAWSRYGGYGYTF.

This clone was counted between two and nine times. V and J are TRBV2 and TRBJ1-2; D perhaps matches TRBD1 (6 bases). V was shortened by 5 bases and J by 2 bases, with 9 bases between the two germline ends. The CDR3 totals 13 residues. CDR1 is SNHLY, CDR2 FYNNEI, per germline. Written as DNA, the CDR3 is TGTGCCAGCAGTCCACAGGGAAACTATGGCTACACCTTC. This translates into CASSPQGNYGYTF.

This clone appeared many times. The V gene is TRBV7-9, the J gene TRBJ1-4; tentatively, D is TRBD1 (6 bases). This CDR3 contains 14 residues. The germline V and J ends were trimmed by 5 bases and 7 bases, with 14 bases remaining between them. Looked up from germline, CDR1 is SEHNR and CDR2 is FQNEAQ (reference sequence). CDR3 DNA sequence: TGTGCCAGCAGCCGCGAGTCAGGGGTTGAAAAACTGTTTTTT. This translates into CASSRESGVEKLFF.

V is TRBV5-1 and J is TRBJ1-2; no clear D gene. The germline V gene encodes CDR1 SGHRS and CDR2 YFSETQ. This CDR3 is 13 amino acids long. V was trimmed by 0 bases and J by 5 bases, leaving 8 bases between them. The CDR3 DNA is TGCGCCAGCAGCTTGGATTACAGTTATGGCTACACCTTC. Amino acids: CASSLDYSYGYTF.

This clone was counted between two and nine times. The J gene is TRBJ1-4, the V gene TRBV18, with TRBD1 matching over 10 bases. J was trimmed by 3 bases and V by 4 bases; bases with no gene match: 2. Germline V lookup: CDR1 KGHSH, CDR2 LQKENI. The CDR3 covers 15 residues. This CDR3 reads CASSRGTGANEKLFF. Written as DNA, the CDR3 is TGTGCCAGCTCACGCGGGACAGGGGCTAATGAAAAACTGTTTTTT.

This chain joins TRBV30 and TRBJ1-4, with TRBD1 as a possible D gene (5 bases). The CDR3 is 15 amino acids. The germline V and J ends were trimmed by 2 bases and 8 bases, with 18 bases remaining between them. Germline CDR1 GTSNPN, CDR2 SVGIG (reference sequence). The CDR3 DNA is TGTGCCTGGAGTCTACCGGGTGGGGCAGGAGAAAAACTGTTTTTT. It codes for CAWSLPGGAGEKLFF.

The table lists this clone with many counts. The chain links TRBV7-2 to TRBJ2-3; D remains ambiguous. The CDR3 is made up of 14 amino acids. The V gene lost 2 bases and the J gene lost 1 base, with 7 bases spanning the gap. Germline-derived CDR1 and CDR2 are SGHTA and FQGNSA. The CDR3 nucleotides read TGTGCCAGCAGCTTAATTCAGGGCACAGATACGCAGTATTTT. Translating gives CASSLIQGTDTQYF.

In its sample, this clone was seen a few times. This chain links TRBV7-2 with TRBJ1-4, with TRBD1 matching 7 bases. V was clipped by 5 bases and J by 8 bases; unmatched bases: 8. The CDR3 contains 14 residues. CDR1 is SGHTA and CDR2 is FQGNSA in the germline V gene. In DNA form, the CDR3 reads TGTGCCAGCAGCCCCGGGACAGTTAACGAAAAACTGTTTTTT. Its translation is CASSPGTVNEKLFF.

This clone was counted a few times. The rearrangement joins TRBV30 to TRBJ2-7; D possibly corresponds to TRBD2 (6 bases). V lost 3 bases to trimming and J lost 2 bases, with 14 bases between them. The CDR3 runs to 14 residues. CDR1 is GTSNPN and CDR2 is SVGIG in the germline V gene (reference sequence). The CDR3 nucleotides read TGTGCCTGGAGGGGGGACTCGTCGACCTACGAGCAGTACTTC. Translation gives CAWRGDSSTYEQYF.

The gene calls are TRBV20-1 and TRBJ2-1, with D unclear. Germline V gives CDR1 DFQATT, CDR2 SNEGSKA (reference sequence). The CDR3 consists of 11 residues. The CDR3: CRVLVSHEQFF. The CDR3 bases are TGCAGAGTGCTAGTGAGCCATGAGCAGTTCTTC.

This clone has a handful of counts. This CDR3 reads CASSTPGTGTYEQYF. Written as DNA, the CDR3 is TGTGCCAGTAGCACCCCCGGGACAGGGACCTACGAGCAGTACTTC. V gene TRBV19 combines with J gene TRBJ2-7; the match to TRBD1 covers 9 bases. In germline, CDR1 is LNHDA, CDR2 SQIVND (reference sequence). V shed 6 bases, J shed 2 bases, and the junction held 8 bases outside the gene matches. This CDR3 has 15 residues.

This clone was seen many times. The CDR3: CASSLQGKLGNQPQHF. The DNA for the CDR3 is TGTGCCAGCAGCTTACAGGGTAAATTGGGCAATCAGCCCCAGCATTTT. The J gene is TRBJ1-5, the V gene TRBV7-2; tentative D call: TRBD1 (5 bases). The ends were cut back, 2 bases at V and 2 bases at J, with 13 bases in the middle. CDR1 SGHTA and CDR2 FQGNSA come from the germline V gene. The CDR3 runs to 16 residues.

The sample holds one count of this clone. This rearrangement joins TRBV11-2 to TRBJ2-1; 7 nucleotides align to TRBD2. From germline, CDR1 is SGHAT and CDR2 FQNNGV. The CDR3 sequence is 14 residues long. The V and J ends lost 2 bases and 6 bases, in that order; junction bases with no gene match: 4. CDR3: CASSLLASGNEQFF. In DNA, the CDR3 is TGTGCCAGCAGCTTACTGGCTAGCGGCAATGAGCAGTTCTTC.

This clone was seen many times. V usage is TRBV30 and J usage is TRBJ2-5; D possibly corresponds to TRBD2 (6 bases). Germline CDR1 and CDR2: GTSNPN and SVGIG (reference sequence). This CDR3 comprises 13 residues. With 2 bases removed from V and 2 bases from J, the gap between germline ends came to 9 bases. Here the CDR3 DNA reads TGTGCCTGGAGTTTGGGGGGTCAAGAGACCCAGTACTTC. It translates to CAWSLGGQETQYF.

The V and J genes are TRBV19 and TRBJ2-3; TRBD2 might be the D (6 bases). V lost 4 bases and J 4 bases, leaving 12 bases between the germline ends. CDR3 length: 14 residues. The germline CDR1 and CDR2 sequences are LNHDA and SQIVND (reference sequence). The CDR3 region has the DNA TGTGCCAGTAGTAAACACGGGAGCGCAGATACGCAGTATTTT. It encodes CASSKHGSADTQYF.

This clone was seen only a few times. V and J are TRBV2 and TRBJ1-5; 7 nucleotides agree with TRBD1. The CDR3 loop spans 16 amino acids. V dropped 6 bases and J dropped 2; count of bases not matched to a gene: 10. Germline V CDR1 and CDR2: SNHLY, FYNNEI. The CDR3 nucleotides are TGTGCCAGCAGGGACCCTAGACAGGGACGCAATCAGCCCCAGCATTTT. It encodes CASRDPRQGRNQPQHF.